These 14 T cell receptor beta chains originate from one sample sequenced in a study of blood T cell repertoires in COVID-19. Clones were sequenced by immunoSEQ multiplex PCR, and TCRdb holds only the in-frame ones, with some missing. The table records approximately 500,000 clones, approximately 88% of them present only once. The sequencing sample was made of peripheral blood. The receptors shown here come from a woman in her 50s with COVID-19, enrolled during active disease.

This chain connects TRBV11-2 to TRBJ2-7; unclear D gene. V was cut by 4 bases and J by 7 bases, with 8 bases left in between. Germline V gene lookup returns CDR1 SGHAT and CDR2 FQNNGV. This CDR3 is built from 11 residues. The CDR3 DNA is TGTGCCAGCAGCTATACGCGGGAGCAGTACTTC. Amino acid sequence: CASSYTREQYF.

The CDR3 reads CASIHRGYGYTF. The CDR3 bases are TGTGCCAGCATACACAGGGGCTATGGCTACACCTTC. The gene calls are TRBV2 and TRBJ1-2, with 7 bases identical to TRBD1. CDR3 size: 12 residues. Germline assignment: CDR1 SNHLY and CDR2 FYNNEI. Trimming took 7 bases from V and 4 from J; bases not matched to a gene: 3.

The CDR3 sequence: CASSLDGGYGYTF. CDR3 DNA sequence: TGCGCCAGCAGCTTGGACGGGGGCTATGGCTACACCTTC. The chain combines TRBV5-1 with TRBJ1-2; D perhaps matches TRBD1 (5 bases). Trimming took 0 bases from V and 4 from J, leaving 7 bases between them. The CDR3 runs to 13 residues. Germline V gene data show CDR1 as SGHRS and CDR2 as YFSETQ.

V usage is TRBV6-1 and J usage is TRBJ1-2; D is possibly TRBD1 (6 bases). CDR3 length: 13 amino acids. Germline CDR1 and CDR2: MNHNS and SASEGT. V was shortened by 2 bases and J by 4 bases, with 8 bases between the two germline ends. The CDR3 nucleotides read TGTGCCAGCAGTGAAACAGGGCTCTATGGCTACACCTTC. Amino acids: CASSETGLYGYTF.

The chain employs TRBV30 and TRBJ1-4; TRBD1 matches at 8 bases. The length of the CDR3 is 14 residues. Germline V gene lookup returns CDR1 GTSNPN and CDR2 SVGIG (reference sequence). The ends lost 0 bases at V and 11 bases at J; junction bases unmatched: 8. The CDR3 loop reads CAWSVTGGFEKLFF. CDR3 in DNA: TGTGCCTGGAGTGTAACAGGGGGGTTCGAGAAACTGTTTTTT.

The CDR3 region has the DNA TGCGCCAGCAGCACCTCGGGACAGGCTGGAGACTATGGCTACACCTTC. This encodes CASSTSGQAGDYGYTF. The chain employs TRBV5-1 and TRBJ1-2, with 8 bases matching TRBD1. Germline CDR1 is SGHRS and CDR2 is YFSETQ. This CDR3 region has 16 residues. V lost 4 bases, J lost 3 bases, and 11 bases stayed unmatched.

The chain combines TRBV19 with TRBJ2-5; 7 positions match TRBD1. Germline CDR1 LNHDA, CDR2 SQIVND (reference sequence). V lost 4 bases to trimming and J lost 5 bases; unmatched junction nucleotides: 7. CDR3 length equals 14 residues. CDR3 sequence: CASSTQGSGETQYF. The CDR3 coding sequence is TGTGCCAGTAGTACACAGGGGTCAGGTGAGACCCAGTACTTC.

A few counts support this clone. The CDR3 protein is CASSYPPRRGNQPQHF. CDR3 DNA sequence: TGTGCCAGCAGTTACCCCCCCCGTCGTGGCAATCAGCCCCAGCATTTT. This chain connects TRBV6-2 or TRBV6-3 to TRBJ1-5; D not resolved. From germline, CDR1 is MNHEY and CDR2 SVGEGT. V was cut by 2 bases and J by 2 bases, with 13 bases left in between. This CDR3 is built from 16 residues.

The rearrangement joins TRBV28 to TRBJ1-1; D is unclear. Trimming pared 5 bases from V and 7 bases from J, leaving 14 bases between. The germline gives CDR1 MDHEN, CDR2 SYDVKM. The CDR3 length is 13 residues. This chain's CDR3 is CASSPPVRGEAFF. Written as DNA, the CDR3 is TGTGCCAGCAGTCCCCCGGTTCGGGGTGAAGCTTTCTTT.

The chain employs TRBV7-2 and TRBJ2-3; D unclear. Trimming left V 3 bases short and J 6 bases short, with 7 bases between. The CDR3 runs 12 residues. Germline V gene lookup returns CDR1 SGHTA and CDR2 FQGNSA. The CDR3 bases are TGTGCCAGCAGCTTTGGAGTGGATACGCAGTATTTT. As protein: CASSFGVDTQYF.

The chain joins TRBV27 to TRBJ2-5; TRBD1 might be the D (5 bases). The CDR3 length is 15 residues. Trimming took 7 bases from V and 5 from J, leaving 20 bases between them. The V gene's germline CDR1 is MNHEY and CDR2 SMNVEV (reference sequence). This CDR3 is CASTRVGLLGETQYF. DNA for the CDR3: TGTGCCAGCACCCGTGTGGGGCTGCTTGGGGAGACCCAGTACTTC.

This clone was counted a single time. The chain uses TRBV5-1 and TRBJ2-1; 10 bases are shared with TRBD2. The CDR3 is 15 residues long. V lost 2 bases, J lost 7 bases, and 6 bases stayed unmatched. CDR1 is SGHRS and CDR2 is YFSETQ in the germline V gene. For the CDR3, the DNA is TGCGCCAGCAGCTTAAGCGGGGGGGAACAGAATGAGCAGTTCTTC. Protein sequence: CASSLSGGEQNEQFF.

CDR3 protein: CASSLPGGGSYNEQFF. The CDR3 DNA reads as TGTGCCAGCAGCTTACCCGGGGGGGGATCCTACAATGAGCAGTTCTTC. The V call is TRBV5-4, the J call TRBJ2-1, with TRBD2 identical over 8 bases. Germline V lookup: CDR1 SGHNT, CDR2 YYREEE (reference sequence). With 2 bases clipped from V and 1 base from J, the junction kept 5 bases outside the gene matches. CDR3 length: 16 amino acids.

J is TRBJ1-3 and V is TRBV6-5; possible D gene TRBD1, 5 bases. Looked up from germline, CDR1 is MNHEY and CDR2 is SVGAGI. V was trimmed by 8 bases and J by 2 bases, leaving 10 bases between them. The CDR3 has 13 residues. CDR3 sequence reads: CASWVRAGNTIYF. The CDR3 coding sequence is TGTGCCAGCTGGGTCAGGGCTGGAAACACCATATATTTT.